This T cell receptor (beta chain) was profiled in a study of blood T cell repertoires in COVID-19. Per the study methods: Cell counts per sample came from amplifying reference gene primers. The repertoire was sequenced with immunoSEQ multiplex PCR; TCRdb's copy has only in-frame clones and lacks some. Clone size and the V and J calls come from that table; the DNA yielded D and trimming. The sample holds 300,000 to 400,000 clones, 88% seen once. Germline trimming cut 8 bases from V and 6 bases from J; bases unmatched to any gene: 8. Germline-derived CDR1 and CDR2 are SGHVS and FNYEAQ. The CDR3 is 14 amino acids. Cohorts were assigned according to the clinical history that participants reported. Among Cohort 3 donors, those recovered had two negative PCRs, clearance, or symptom resolution.

V usage is TRBV7-6 and J usage is TRBJ2-3, with TRBD2 identical over 10 bases. This TCR was recovered from a woman under 30 who had recovered from COVID-19. Sequenced: PBMCs or T cells enriched from blood (not recorded which). CDR3 loop: CASGKSSGGDTQYF. The CDR3 region has the DNA TGTGCCAGCGGGAAGTCTAGCGGGGGCGATACGCAGTATTTT. The complete variable domain, with remaining parts taken from reference TRBV7-6 and TRBJ2-3, reads GAGVSQSPRYKVTKRGQDVALRCDPISGHVSLYWYRQALGQGPEFLTYFNYEAQQDKSGLPNDRFSAERPEGSISTLTIQRTEQRDSAMYRCASGKSSGGDTQYFGPGTRLTVL.